The TCR beta chain described here comes from a study of T cell responses to AZD1222 COVID-19 vaccine. Study-wide results and limits: Spike-specific TCR depth and breadth grew after two AZD1222 doses. Within unmutated variant regions lay the reported targets of nearly half of spike-specific TCRs. AZD1222 recipients seropositive at baseline numbered only five to seven. The repertoires were collected only after the peak T cell response.

Germline V gene data show CDR1 as MDHEN and CDR2 as SYDVKM. The V end was cut by 4 bases, the J end by 4 bases, with 29 bases between. The CDR3 is 20 residues long. To note about this clone: Its antigen is as yet unknown.

Here immunoSEQ multiplex PCR was the method, and the copy in TCRdb shows in-frame clones only, minus some. The repertoire holds 60,000 to 85,000 clones, with 60% to 85% as singletons. This material consisted of peripheral blood, taken 28 days after the second dose of the MenACWY control vaccine. The chain uses TRBV28 and TRBJ1-3; D ambiguous. This sequence was found in an adult who received the MenACWY meningococcal vaccine as a control. The CDR3 DNA reads TGTGCCAGCAGTTCCTCCCAAGAAGTTCGGGCGCAGGAGGCCGGAAACACCATATATTTT. Residues: CASSSSQEVRAQEAGNTIYF.